The present T cell receptor beta chain was sequenced within a study of T cell clonality in common variable immunodeficiency. Study-wide results and caveats: TCRbeta clonality was increased in CVID versus healthy controls. CVID subjects shared fewer TCRbeta clones than healthy controls did. Common variable immunodeficiency TCR beta sequences reportedly had fewer deletions and N-nucleotide insertions. T cell subpopulation sequencing would be needed to explain CVID clonality.

The CVID group had fewer than 19 females and 29 males, mean age around 40. V gave up 8 bases and J gave up 6 bases, with 17 bases separating them. CDR3 length equals 14 residues. CDR1 and CDR2 from the germline V gene are LNHDA and SQIVND (reference sequence). Sequencing was performed with immunoSEQ multiplex PCR; in TCRdb, only in-frame clones are kept and a portion is missing. The profile covers approximately 30,000 clones, none occurring a single time. This clone was seen more than once but under ten times. The antigen remains undetermined. The read terminates 3 residues ahead of where the CDR3 ends, so the germline J gene completes it.

This sequence was found in a human donor with common variable immunodeficiency. Sequenced sample: peripheral blood mononuclear cells. V and J are TRBV19 and TRBJ1-5; weak D call: TRBD1 (5 bases). The sequenced CDR3 bases are TGTGCCAGTGCACGGCAGGGCGAGGTTCAGCCC. Translation gives CASARQGEVQP. The CDR3 reads in full as CASARQGEVQPQHF.